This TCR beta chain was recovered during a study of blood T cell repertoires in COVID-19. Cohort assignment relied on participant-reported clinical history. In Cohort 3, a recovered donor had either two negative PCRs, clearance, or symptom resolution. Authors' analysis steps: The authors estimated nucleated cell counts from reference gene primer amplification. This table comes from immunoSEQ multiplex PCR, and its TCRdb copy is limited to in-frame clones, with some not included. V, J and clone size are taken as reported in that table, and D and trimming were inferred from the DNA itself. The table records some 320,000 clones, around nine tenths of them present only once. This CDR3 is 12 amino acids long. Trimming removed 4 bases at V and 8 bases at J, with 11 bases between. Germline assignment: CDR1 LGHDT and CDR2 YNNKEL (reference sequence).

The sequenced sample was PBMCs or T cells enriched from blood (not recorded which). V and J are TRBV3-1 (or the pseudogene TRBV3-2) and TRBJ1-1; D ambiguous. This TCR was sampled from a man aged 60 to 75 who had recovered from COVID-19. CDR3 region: CASSLILREAFF. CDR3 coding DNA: TGTGCCAGCAGCCTGATCCTAAGAGAAGCTTTCTTT.